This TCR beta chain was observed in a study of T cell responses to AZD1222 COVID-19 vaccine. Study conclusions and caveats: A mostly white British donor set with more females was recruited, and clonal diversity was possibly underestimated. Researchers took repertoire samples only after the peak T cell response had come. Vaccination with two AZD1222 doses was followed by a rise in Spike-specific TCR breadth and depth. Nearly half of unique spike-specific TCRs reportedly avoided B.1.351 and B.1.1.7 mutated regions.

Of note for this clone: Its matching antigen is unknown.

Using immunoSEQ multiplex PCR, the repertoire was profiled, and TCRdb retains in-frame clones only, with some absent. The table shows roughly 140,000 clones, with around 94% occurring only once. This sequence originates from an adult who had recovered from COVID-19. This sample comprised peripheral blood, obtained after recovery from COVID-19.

CDR3 DNA: TGTGCCAGCAGCAAAGATTGTCAGGGCTTTCGCAGTCAGCCCCAGCATTTT. Its translation: CASSKDCQGFRSQPQHF. The chain carries TRBV21-1 and TRBJ1-5; TRBD1 reflects the table's D call only, with no check against the DNA. TRBV21-1 is a listed pseudogene. The CDR3 covers 17 residues.